The 14 T cell receptor beta chains listed next were all sequenced from one sample in a study of blood T cell repertoires in COVID-19. The repertoire was sequenced with immunoSEQ multiplex PCR; TCRdb's copy has only in-frame clones and lacks some. The sample records about 230,000 clones, 85% to 90% being singletons. Sample: peripheral blood. These TCRs come from an older woman with acute or convalescent COVID-19.

The rearrangement joins TRBV6-5 to TRBJ2-2; TRBD2 matches 8 bases. V was clipped by 0 bases and J by 4 bases; unmatched bases: 4. Germline lookup yields CDR1 MNHEY and CDR2 SVGAGI. The CDR3 has 16 residues. The CDR3 here is CASSYSRGAGTGELFF. Here the CDR3 DNA reads TGTGCCAGCAGTTACTCGCGGGGGGCGGGCACCGGGGAGCTGTTTTTT.

The chain recombines TRBV5-1 with TRBJ1-4; tentatively, D is TRBD1 (5 bases). The germline V and J ends were trimmed by 2 bases and 4 bases, with 9 bases remaining between them. Germline CDR1 reads SGHRS; CDR2 reads YFSETQ. This CDR3 contains 14 residues. The CDR3 DNA follows: TGCGCCAGCAGCTTCGGGCAGGGTAATGAAAAACTGTTTTTT. Residues: CASSFGQGNEKLFF. Variable domain in full (rest from reference TRBV5-1 and TRBJ1-4): KAGVTQTPRYLIKTRGQQVTLSCSPISGHRSVSWYQQTPGQGLQFLFEYFSETQRNKGNFPGRFSGRQFSNSRSEMNVSTLELGDSALYLCASSFGQGNEKLFFGSGTQLSVL.

The chain employs TRBV3-1 (or the pseudogene TRBV3-2) and TRBJ2-7, with TRBD2 matching 8 bases. Germline V gives CDR1 LGHDT, CDR2 YNNKEL (reference sequence). This CDR3 is 15 amino acids long. V was pared by 4 bases and J by 0 bases, with 5 bases of the junction left unmatched. The CDR3 loop reads CASSRGGHFSYEQYF. Here the CDR3 DNA reads TGTGCCAGCAGCCGCGGGGGGCATTTCTCCTACGAGCAGTACTTC.

This chain uses TRBV18 with TRBJ2-3; 8 bases are a match to TRBD1. Germline V lookup: CDR1 KGHSH, CDR2 LQKENI. The CDR3 has 15 residues. The ends lost 0 bases at V and 5 bases at J; junction bases unmatched: 4. The CDR3 region has the DNA TGTGCCAGCTCACCACCGACAGGGGCCGGAGATACGCAGTATTTT. It specifies CASSPPTGAGDTQYF.

The chain uses TRBV7-2 and TRBJ2-3, with 7 bases lining up with TRBD1. Looked up from germline, CDR1 is SGHTA and CDR2 is FQGNSA. The CDR3 loop spans 17 amino acids. The junction had 13 bases not matched to a gene; V was cut back by 5 bases and J by 2 bases. The CDR3 nucleotides read TGTGCCAGCAGCCTTCAACGACAGGGCCATATCACAGATACGCAGTATTTT. It is translated as CASSLQRQGHITDTQYF.

The chain links TRBV6-5 to TRBJ1-2; 7 positions match TRBD1. The J segment lost 6 bases and the V segment lost 4 bases, leaving 11 bases of the junction unmatched. The V gene's germline CDR1 is MNHEY and CDR2 SVGAGI. The CDR3 length is 15 residues. This CDR3 reads CASSSMQGDRDGYTF. The CDR3, as DNA: TGTGCCAGCAGTTCCATGCAGGGGGATCGTGATGGCTACACCTTC.

A word on this clone: Germline is not matched at one junction end, which may reflect a read error. The rearrangement links TRBV2 to TRBJ2-3, with 12 bases aligning to TRBD2. Germline assignment: CDR1 SNHLY and CDR2 FYNNEI. The CDR3 extends over 17 amino acids. The CDR3 is CASREGSTSGGRDTQYF. In DNA, the CDR3 is TGTGCCAGCAGGGAAGGTAGTACTAGCGGGGGGAGAGATACGCAGTATTTT.

This sequence joins TRBV21-1 and TRBJ1-1; TRBD1, the D gene given by the table, was not confirmed from the DNA. TRBV21-1 is a documented pseudogene. The CDR3 length is 15 residues. In DNA form, the CDR3 reads TGTGCCAGCAGCAAAGCAGGACAGGGAGACACTGAAGCTTTCTTT. Amino acids: CASSKAGQGDTEAFF.

The sample holds one count of this clone. The rearrangement links TRBV20-1 to TRBJ2-3; 12 positions agree with TRBD2. The V gene end was trimmed by 3 bases and the J gene end by 4 bases; junction bases not matched to a gene: 5. The CDR3 is 15 amino acids. Looked up from germline, CDR1 is DFQATT and CDR2 is SNEGSKA (reference sequence). The CDR3 coding sequence is TGCAGTGCTAGTGCCCTAGCGGGGGGGCCAGATACGCAGTATTTT. It encodes CSASALAGGPDTQYF.

This clone was counted once. The rearrangement joins TRBV30 to TRBJ2-1; TRBD2 aligns across 12 bases. Trimming cost V 2 bases and J 7 bases; bases outside gene matches: 12. CDR3 length: 17 amino acids. The V gene's germline CDR1 is GTSNPN and CDR2 SVGIG (reference sequence). For the CDR3, the DNA is TGTGCCTGGAGTTCTAGGCTAGCGGGAGGGCCGGAGAATGAGCAGTTCTTC. This sequence encodes CAWSSRLAGGPENEQFF.

The chain combines TRBV5-6 with TRBJ2-5, with D possibly TRBD1 on 6 matching bases. This CDR3 has 16 amino acids. CDR1 is SGHDT, CDR2 YYEEEE, per germline. The ends were cut back, 1 base at V and 2 bases at J, with 15 bases in the middle. The CDR3 reads CASSLWGRGMQETQYF. In DNA, the CDR3 is TGTGCCAGCAGCTTGTGGGGCAGGGGTATGCAAGAGACCCAGTACTTC. Supplemented by reference TRBV5-6 and TRBJ2-5, the full variable domain reads DAGVTQSPTHLIKTRGQQVTLRCSPKSGHDTVSWYQQALGQGPQFIFQYYEEEERQRGNFPDRFSGHQFPNYSSELNVNALLLGDSALYLCASSLWGRGMQETQYFGPGTRLLVL.

This sequence joins TRBV4-2 and TRBJ1-5; TRBD1 matches at 7 bases. Germline V gives CDR1 LGHNA, CDR2 YNFKEQ. The trim removed 6 bases at V and 3 bases at J, leaving 8 bases unmatched. The CDR3 is 15 amino acids. In DNA, the CDR3 is TGTGCCAGCAGTGGAGGGGGACAGTTCAATCAGCCCCAGCATTTT. Amino acids: CASSGGGQFNQPQHF.

The chain combines TRBV28 with TRBJ2-7, with D tentatively TRBD2 (5 bases). The V gene lost 4 bases and the J gene lost 2 bases, with 9 bases spanning the gap. Germline-derived CDR1 and CDR2 are MDHEN and SYDVKM. The CDR3 has 13 residues. The CDR3 loop is CASSSRGTYEQYF. The CDR3, as DNA: TGTGCCAGCAGTTCCCGGGGTACCTACGAGCAGTACTTC.

The V and J genes are TRBV7-9 and TRBJ2-7, with 8 bases fitting TRBD2. The CDR3 has 14 residues. V was pared by 3 bases and J by 6 bases, with 7 bases of the junction left unmatched. Germline V gene data show CDR1 as SEHNR and CDR2 as FQNEAQ (reference sequence). The CDR3: CASSFGGASLEQYF. The CDR3 nucleotides are TGTGCCAGCAGCTTCGGGGGGGCGTCCCTCGAGCAGTACTTC.